This entry features one TCR beta chain sequence. No antigen is known for it. Per-base quality was not reported, and no clone a single base away is much larger than it. This record comes from a study of shared clonotypes between healthy human individuals (dated by TCRdb to the early 2020s). Background for the entire study: The cohort included three men and a couple of women between 18 and 49 years of age. To increase sequencing depth and limit assay-specific biases, different laboratories used diverse techniques to prepare libraries and sequence TCR repertoires. Per donor, leukapheresis produced somewhere between about 0.9 and 9.5 billion PBMCs. Blood TCR repertoires of five healthy adults were deeply sequenced to estimate repertoire size and the extent of clonotype sharing between individuals.

General findings and caveats noted by the study authors: Because the study included only a small number of donors, the genetic and exposure-history diversity represented was limited. Pairwise subsampling indicated that sequencing depth was expected to affect the degree of clonotype sharing among donors. Only blood was sampled, and tissue TCR repertoires likely differ from those in blood.

TCR CDR3 regions were amplified from genomic DNA by multiplex PCR using the deep immunoSEQ assay. Extracted genomic DNA from each cell subset was distributed evenly across all wells of several immunoSEQ 96-well plates, and each plate was treated as a replicate. Each replicate PCR for unsorted PBMC received about 0.3 ug genomic DNA, equal to about 30,000 T cell genomes. Unsorted PBMC genomic DNA was sequenced across ten immunoSEQ deep assay plates. Purified libraries were quantified with a Qubit 3.0 fluorometer, sized on a Bioanalyzer 2100, and re-quantified with the KAPA Library Quantification kit. Every immunoSEQ 96-well plate was sequenced on a separate single-read 150-cycle Illumina NextSeq 550 flow cell. Regarding the original processing steps: Because the immunoSEQ output held only junctional sequences and lacked quality scores, the filtering could not match the filtering applied to full-length reads. To assign V/J genes and CDR3, sequences were annotated using PyIR, a Python wrapper for IgBLAST v1.9, with IMGT germline references. Reads with weak V/J assignments (E-value above 1e-6), missing CDR3, stop codons, out-of-frame junctions, or ambiguous translated residues were removed. V3J clonotypes were defined as sequences sharing an identical inferred V gene, J gene, and CDR3 amino acid sequence. Percentage overlap between repertoires was computed as shared unique clonotypes divided by the size of the smaller repertoire. Three approaches were used to assess repertoire richness: RTK rarefaction, the Chao1 estimator, and Recon v2.1 estimates of unobserved clonotypes. TCRdb carries this immuneACCESS record with in-frame sequences only. Its versions omit some clonotypes, under half of them owing to an unresolved V gene in the studies checked, with the rest unexplained. V, J and clone size reflect that table, while D and trimming were determined from the DNA. Recorded for this sample are about 490,000 clones; around 73% of them occurred a single time. The biggest ten clones account for more than 10% of the sample.

The V and J ends are trimmed by 5 bases and 4 bases, leaving 11 bases between them. From the cysteine through the phenylalanine, the CDR3 covers 13 amino acids. Only the CDR3 DNA stays, 39 bases, in frame from base 1. According to the germline V gene, CDR1 reads LGHNA and CDR2 reads YNFKEQ. Healthy HIV-negative adults with no recently reported acute infections or vaccinations were included as donors. Only Caucasian adults living in Nashville, Tennessee, USA were represented among the donors. For unsorted samples, some 100 million PBMCs were counted, and genomic DNA was extracted using the QIAamp DNA Blood Mini kit. Blood was collected by leukapheresis, and PBMCs were isolated by Ficoll-Histopaque density gradient centrifugation and then cryopreserved in liquid nitrogen vapor phase.

The receptor's source is a woman aged 40 to 50 in good health. Some clones in this sample may be carry-over from other donors' samples. Sequencing was carried out using PBMCs. This sequence uses TRBV4-2 and TRBJ2-5; D gene: possibly TRBD2, on 5 matching bases. The CDR3 is CASSYDYGETQYF. The nucleotide sequence is given as TGTGCCAGCAGCTATGACTACGGAGAGACCCAGTACTTC.